Listed below are T cell receptor beta chains from one sample, sequenced in a study of blood T cell repertoires in COVID-19. The repertoire was sequenced with immunoSEQ multiplex PCR; TCRdb's copy has only in-frame clones and lacks some. The repertoire holds roughly 120,000 clones, nearly 90% seen once, with roughly 5% in the top ten. Sequencing input: peripheral blood. These receptors all stem from a human donor in a cohort sampled during active COVID-19. Each CDR3 is given with its conserved first and last residue. The order of the fields is J gene, V gene, clone size, D gene, CDR3 protein, CDR3 DNA. The D gene is left open where the match is weak. The listing skips clone size in some rows; elsewhere it reads once, few, many or a size class.

TRBJ1-1 | TRBV3-1/TRBV3-2 | few | TRBD1 | CASSRGLLTGKVECTEAFF | TGTGCCAGCAGCCGCGGCCTTTTGACAGGGAAAGTGGAGTGCACTGAAGCTTTCTTT
TRBJ2-5 | TRBV27 | . | TRBD2 | CASTSGGGALETQYF | TGTGCCAGCACCTCGGGCGGGGGGGCCCTGGAGACCCAGTACTTC
TRBJ2-6 | TRBV7-2 | . | . | CASSPGGSGANVLTF | TGTGCCAGCAGCCCCGGTGGCTCTGGGGCCAACGTCCTGACTTTC
TRBJ2-5 | TRBV7-7 | . | TRBD1 | CASSQGQSGRETQYF | TGTGCTAGCAGTCAGGGACAGTCCGGAAGGGAGACCCAGTACTTC
TRBJ1-2 | TRBV5-1 | . | TRBD1 | CASSLTGQGAFCTF | TGCGCCAGCAGCCTAACGGGACAGGGGGCCTTTTGCACCTTC
TRBJ1-4 | TRBV28 | few | . | CASRVQEKLFF | TGTGCCAGCAGGGTGCAGGAAAAACTGTTTTTT
TRBJ2-1 | TRBV7-3 | . | . | CASSPDLERAYNEQFF | TGTGCCAGCAGTCCCGACTTGGAGCGAGCCTACAATGAGCAGTTCTTC
TRBJ2-5 | TRBV4-1 | . | . | CASSNAGQETQYF | TGCGCCAGCAGCAACGCAGGGCAAGAGACCCAGTACTTC
TRBJ2-1 | TRBV7-9 | . | . | CASSLRGEGSYNEQFF | TGTGCCAGCAGCTTAAGGGGGGAGGGCTCCTACAATGAGCAGTTCTTC
TRBJ2-7 | TRBV19 | . | TRBD1 | CASSISDRGNYEQYF | TGTGCCAGTAGTATTTCTGACAGGGGCAACTACGAGCAGTACTTC
TRBJ2-5 | TRBV3-1/TRBV3-2 | . | TRBD1 | CASSQAGTGWTETQYF | TGTGCCAGCAGCCAAGCCGGGACAGGGTGGACGGAGACCCAGTACTTC
TRBJ1-5 | TRBV7-8 | . | . | CASSLGTVNQPQHF | TGTGCCAGCAGCTTAGGGACAGTGAATCAGCCCCAGCATTTT
TRBJ1-2 | TRBV5-1 | . | . | CASSSEGVNGYTF | TGCGCCAGCAGCTCCGAGGGTGTTAATGGCTACACCTTC
TRBJ1-1 | TRBV5-1 | . | . | CASSFEAGAGNTEAFF | TGCGCCAGCAGCTTTGAGGCAGGGGCAGGGAACACTGAAGCTTTCTTT